This T cell receptor beta chain is from a study of shared clonotypes between healthy human individuals. Study-level findings and limits: The sharing of 4% to 5.5% of naive CD4 clonotypes was seen across a handful of donors.

Trimming cost V 0 bases and J 0 bases; bases outside gene matches: 2. There are 17 residues in the CDR3. The germline gives CDR1 MDHEN, CDR2 SYDVKM. To note about this clone: Its antigen is unidentified.

Clones were sequenced by immunoSEQ multiplex PCR, and TCRdb holds only the in-frame ones, with some missing. The sample contains about 980,000 clones, over 75% of which appear only once. The sequenced material came from memory CD4+ T cells sorted from blood. Subset defined: CD45RA-negative fraction. The chain has TRBV28 and TRBJ1-6; 7 positions agree with TRBD1. The receptor's source is a man aged 18 to 30 in good health. The CDR3 spells CASSLWTGSSYNSPLHF. CDR3 DNA sequence: TGTGCCAGCAGTTTATGGACAGGGAGCTCCTATAATTCACCCCTCCACTTT.